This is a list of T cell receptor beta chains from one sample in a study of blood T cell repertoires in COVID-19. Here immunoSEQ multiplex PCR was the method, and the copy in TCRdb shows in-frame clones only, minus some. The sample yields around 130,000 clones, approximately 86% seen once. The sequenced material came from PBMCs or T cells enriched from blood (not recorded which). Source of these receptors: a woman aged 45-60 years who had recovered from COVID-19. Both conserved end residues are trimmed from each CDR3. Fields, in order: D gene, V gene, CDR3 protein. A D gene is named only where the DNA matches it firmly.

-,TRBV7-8,ASILGGGQNSPLH
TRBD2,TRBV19,ASSIMRTSGGYNEQF
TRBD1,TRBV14,ASRRTGVYEQY
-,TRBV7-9,ASSAGGGTEAF
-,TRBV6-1,ASSELHRFRVRTNEKLF
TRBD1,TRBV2,ASSSGTGTYEQY
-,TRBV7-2,ASRPGMLIKGELF
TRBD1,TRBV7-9,ASSPGQDGRMNTEAF
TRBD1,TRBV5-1,ASSWQGVPSRETQY
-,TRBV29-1,SIARQTDTQY